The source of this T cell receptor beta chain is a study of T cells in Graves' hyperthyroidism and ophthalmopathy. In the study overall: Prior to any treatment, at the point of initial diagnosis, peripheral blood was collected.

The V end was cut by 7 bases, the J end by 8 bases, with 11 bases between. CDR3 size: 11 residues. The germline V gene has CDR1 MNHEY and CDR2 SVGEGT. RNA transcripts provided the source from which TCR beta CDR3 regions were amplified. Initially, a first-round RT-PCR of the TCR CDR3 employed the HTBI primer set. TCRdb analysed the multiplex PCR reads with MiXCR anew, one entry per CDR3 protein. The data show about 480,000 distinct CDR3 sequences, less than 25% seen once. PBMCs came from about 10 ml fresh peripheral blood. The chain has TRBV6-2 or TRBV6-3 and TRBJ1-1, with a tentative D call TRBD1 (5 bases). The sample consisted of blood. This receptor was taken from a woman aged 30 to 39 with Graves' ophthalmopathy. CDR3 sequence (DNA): TGTGCCAGCACATGGGGCCGCGAAGCTTTCTTT. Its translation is CASTWGREAFF.